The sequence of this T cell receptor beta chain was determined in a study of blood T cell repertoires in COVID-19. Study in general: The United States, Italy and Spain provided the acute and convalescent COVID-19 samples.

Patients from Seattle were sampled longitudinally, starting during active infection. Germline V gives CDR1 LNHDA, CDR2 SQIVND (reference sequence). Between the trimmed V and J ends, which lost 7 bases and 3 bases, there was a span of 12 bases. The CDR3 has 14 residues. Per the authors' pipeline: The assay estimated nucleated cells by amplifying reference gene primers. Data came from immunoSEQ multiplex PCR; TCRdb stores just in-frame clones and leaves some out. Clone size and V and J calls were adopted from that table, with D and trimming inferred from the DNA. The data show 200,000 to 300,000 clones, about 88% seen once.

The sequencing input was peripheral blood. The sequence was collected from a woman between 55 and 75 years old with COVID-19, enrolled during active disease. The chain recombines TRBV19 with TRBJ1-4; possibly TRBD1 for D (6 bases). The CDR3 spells CASTGGHANEKLFF. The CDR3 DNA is TGTGCCAGTACTGGGGGCCATGCTAATGAAAAACTGTTTTTT.